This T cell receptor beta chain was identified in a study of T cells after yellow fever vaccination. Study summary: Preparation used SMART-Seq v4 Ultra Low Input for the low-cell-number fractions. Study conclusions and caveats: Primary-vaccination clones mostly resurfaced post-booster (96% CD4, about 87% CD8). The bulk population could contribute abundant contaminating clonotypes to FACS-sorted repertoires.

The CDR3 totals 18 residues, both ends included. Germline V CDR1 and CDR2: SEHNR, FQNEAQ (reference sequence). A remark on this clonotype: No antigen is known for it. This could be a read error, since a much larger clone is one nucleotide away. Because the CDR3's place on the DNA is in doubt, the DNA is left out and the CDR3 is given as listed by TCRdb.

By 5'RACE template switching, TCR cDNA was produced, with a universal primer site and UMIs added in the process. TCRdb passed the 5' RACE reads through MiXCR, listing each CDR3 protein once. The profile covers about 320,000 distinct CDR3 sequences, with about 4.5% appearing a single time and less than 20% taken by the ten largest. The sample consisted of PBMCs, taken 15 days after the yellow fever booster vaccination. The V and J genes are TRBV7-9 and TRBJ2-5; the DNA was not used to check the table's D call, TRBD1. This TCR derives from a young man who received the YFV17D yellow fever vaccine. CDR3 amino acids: CASSLTIVATGTRETEYF.